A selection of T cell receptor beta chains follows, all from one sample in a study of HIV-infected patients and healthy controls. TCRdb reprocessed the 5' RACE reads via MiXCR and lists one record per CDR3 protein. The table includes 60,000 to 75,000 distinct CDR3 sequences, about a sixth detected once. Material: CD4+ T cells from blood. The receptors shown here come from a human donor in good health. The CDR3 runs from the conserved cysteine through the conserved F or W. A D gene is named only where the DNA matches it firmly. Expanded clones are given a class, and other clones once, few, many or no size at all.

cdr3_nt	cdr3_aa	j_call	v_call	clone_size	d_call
TGTGCCAGTAGCCCAAGGAGGAGCCCCTACAATGAGCAGTTCTTC	CASSPRRSPYNEQFF	TRBJ2-1	TRBV19	.	.
TGTGCCAGCAGCTTAGACTGGGGCCCCTACAATGAGCAGTTCTTC	CASSLDWGPYNEQFF	TRBJ2-1	TRBV7-3	many	.
TGTGCCAGCAGCCCAAGACTAGCGGGAGAGGTGGCAGATACGCAGTATTTT	CASSPRLAGEVADTQYF	TRBJ2-3	TRBV7-8	.	TRBD2
TGTGCCAGCAGTTTGGCGACTAGCGGGAGCAATGAGCAGTTCTTC	CASSLATSGSNEQFF	TRBJ2-1	TRBV12-3/TRBV12-4	.	TRBD2
TGTGCCAGCAGTGATGACAGGTCCACTGAAGCTTTCTTT	CASSDDRSTEAFF	TRBJ1-1	TRBV25-1	.	.
TGTGCCACCAGCAGAGATTCTACGGGCTCGGGCTATGGCTACACCTTC	CATSRDSTGSGYGYTF	TRBJ1-2	TRBV15	few	.
TGTGCCAGTAGCCTCTCACGGCCCGGGGACAATGAGCAGTTCTTC	CASSLSRPGDNEQFF	TRBJ2-1	TRBV25-1	.	.
TGCAGCGTCGGGAACCGGGACATCCACTACGAGCAGTACTTC	CSVGNRDIHYEQYF	TRBJ2-7	TRBV29-1	many	.
TGTGCCACCAGCAGAGACAGGGCAAATTCACCCCTCCACTTT	CATSRDRANSPLHF	TRBJ1-6	TRBV15	.	.
TGCGCCAGCACTGGACTAACCGGGGAGCTGTTTTTT	CASTGLTGELFF	TRBJ2-2	TRBV5-1	.	.
TGCAGTGCTAGAGATGGGGGGGGTCAGCCCCAGCATTTT	CSARDGGGQPQHF	TRBJ1-5	TRBV20-1	.	.
TGCGCCAGCAGCTTGGGGCTAGCGGGACCCTACAATGAGCAGTTCTTC	CASSLGLAGPYNEQFF	TRBJ2-1	TRBV5-1	.	TRBD2
TGTGCCAGCCGCGGGTCGGGTATCTACGAGCAGTACTTC	CASRGSGIYEQYF	TRBJ2-7	TRBV18	.	.
TGCGCCAGCAGCTTGGGGTCAGGATACGAGCAGTACTTC	CASSLGSGYEQYF	TRBJ2-7	TRBV5-1	.	.
TGCGCCAGCAGCTCCTTCCCTGGGAATACGGAAGAAGGAAAACTGTTTTTT	CASSSFPGNTEEGKLFF	TRBJ1-4	TRBV5-1	.	.
TGTGCCAGCAGCTCCTTTGGGGTCGAAGCTTTCTTT	CASSSFGVEAFF	TRBJ1-1	TRBV7-2	few	.